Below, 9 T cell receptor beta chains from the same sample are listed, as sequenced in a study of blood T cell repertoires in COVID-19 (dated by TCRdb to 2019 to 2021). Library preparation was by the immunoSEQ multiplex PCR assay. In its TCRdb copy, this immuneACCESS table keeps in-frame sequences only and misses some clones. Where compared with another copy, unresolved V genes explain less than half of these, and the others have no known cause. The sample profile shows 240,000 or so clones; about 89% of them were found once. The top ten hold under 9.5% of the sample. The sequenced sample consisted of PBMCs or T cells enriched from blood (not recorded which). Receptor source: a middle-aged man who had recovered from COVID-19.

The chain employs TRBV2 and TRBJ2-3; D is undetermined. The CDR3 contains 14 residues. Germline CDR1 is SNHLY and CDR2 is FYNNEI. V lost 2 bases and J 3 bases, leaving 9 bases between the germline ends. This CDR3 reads CASSENAATDTQYF. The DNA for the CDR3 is TGTGCCAGCAGTGAAAACGCCGCGACAGATACGCAGTATTTT. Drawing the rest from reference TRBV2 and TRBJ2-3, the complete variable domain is EPEVTQTPSHQVTQMGQEVILRCVPISNHLYFYWYRQILGQKVEFLVSFYNNEISEKSEIFDDQFSVERPDGSNFTLKIRSTKLEDSAMYFCASSENAATDTQYFGPGTRLTVL.

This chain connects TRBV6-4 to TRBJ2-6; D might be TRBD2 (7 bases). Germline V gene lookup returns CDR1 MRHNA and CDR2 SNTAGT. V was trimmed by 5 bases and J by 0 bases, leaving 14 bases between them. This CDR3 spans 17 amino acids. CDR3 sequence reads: CASSPHREGSGANVLTF. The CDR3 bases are TGTGCCAGCAGTCCTCACAGGGAGGGCTCTGGGGCCAACGTCCTGACTTTC.

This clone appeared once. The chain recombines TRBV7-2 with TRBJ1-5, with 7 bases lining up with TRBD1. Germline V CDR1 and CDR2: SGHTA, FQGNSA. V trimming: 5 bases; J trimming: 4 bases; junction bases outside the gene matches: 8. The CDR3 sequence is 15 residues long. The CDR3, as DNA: TGTGCCAGCAGCCCGGACAGGAACTCAAATCAGCCCCAGCATTTT. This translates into CASSPDRNSNQPQHF.

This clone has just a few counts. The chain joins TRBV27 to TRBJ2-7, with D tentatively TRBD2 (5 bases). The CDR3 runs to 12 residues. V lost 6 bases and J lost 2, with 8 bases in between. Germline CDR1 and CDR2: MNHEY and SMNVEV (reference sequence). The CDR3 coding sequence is TGTGCCAGCAGAAACGGGACCTACGAGCAGTACTTC. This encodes CASRNGTYEQYF.

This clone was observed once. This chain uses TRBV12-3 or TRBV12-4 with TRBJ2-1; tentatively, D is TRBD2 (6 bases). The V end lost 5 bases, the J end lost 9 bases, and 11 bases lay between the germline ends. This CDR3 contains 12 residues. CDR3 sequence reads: CASSPLTSEQFF. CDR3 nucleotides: TGTGCCAGCAGTCCCCTGACTAGTGAGCAGTTCTTC.

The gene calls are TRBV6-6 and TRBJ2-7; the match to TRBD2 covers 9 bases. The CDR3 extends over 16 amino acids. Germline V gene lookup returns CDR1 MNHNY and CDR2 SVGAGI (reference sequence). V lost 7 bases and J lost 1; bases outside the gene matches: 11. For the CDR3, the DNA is TGTGCCAGCACTTCCCAGGGGACTAGCAGTTCCTACGAGCAGTACTTC. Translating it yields CASTSQGTSSSYEQYF.

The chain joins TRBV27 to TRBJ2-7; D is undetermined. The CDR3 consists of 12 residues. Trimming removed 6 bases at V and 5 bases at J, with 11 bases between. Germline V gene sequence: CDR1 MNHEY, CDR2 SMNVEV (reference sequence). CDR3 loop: CASRGPLNEQYF. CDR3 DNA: TGTGCCAGCAGGGGCCCCCTCAACGAGCAGTACTTC.

CDR3 sequence (DNA): TGCGCCAGCAGCCTGGGGAGACAGGGGGCTTCTGGGGCCAACGTCCTGACTTTC. This encodes CASSLGRQGASGANVLTF. The V call is TRBV5-1, the J call TRBJ2-6; 10 bases align to TRBD1. The CDR3 length is 18 residues. The V gene's germline CDR1 is SGHRS and CDR2 YFSETQ. Unmatched junction bases numbered 8, after V lost 4 bases and J lost 1 base.

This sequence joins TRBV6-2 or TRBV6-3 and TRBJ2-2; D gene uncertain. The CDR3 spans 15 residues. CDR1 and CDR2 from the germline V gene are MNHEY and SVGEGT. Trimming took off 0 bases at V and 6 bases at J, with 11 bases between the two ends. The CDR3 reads CASSYSVLAAGELFF. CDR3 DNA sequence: TGTGCCAGCAGTTACTCGGTCTTGGCCGCCGGGGAGCTGTTTTTT.